This T cell receptor beta chain was retrieved from a study of blood T cell repertoires in COVID-19. CDR3 size: 21 residues. Germline CDR1 SNHLY, CDR2 FYNNEI. Trimming cost V 5 bases and J 0 bases; bases outside gene matches: 18. As handled by the study authors: Estimates of nucleated cell counts were drawn from the amplification of reference gene primers. Produced via immunoSEQ multiplex PCR; TCRdb's table is partial and in-frame only. V and J calls and clone size are copied from that table; D and trimming were computed from the DNA. The sample contains roughly 460,000 clones, 85% to 90% of which appear only once.

J is TRBJ2-3 and V is TRBV2, with TRBD1 identical over 12 bases. The clonotype was recovered from a man between 18 and 29 years old with COVID-19, enrolled during active disease. The specimen sequenced was peripheral blood. CDR3 in amino acids: CASSTRAGTGGFFSSTDTQYF. In DNA form, the CDR3 reads TGTGCCAGCAGTACGAGAGCCGGGACAGGGGGCTTTTTCAGTAGCACAGATACGCAGTATTTT.